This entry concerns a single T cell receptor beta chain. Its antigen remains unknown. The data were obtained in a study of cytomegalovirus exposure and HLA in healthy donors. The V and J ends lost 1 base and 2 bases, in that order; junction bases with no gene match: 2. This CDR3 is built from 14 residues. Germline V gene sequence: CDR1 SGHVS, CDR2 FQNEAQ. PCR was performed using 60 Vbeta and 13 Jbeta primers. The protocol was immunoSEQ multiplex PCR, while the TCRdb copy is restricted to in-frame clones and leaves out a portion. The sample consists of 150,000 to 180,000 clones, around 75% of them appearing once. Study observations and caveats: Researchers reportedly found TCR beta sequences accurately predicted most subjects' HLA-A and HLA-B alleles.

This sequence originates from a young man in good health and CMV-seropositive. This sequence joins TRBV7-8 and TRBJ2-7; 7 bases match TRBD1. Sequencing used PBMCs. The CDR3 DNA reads TGTGCCAGCAGCTTAGAGGGGACAGCCTACGAGCAGTACTTC. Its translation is CASSLEGTAYEQYF.